This note documents a single T cell receptor beta chain sequence. The antigen this receptor binds is unknown. There are no base qualities to consult, and no much larger clone falls within one base. In this study, focal radiation therapy paired with CTLA-4 blockade (ipilimumab) was tested in patients who had chemo-refractory metastatic non-small-cell lung cancer. CDR3 length: 16 amino acids, cysteine to phenylalanine. Only the CDR3 region is kept as DNA, spanning 48 bases read in frame from base 1. Germline trimming: 5 bases from V, 7 bases from J; junction bases outside gene matches: 9. Reading the germline V gene (reference sequence) gives CDR1 MNHEY and CDR2 SMNVEV. The data were taken from a study of radiotherapy plus CTLA-4 blockade in lung cancer (dated by TCRdb to 2017 to 2018). Some background on the complete study: Objective responses were observed in 18% of enrolled patients, and disease control was achieved in 30% to 40%. Paper-wide results and their limitations: After treatment with radiotherapy and ipilimumab, TCR clones that originated in tumors expanded in peripheral blood. The strongest predictors of response, as reported, were early dynamic changes in blood T cell clones along with a rise in serum interferon-beta after radiation.

Receptor amplification or capture employed the immunoSEQ multiplex PCR assay. The table was pulled from immuneACCESS by TCRdb, which kept in-frame rearrangements only. Such tables lose some clones; where checked, under half of the loss comes from unresolved V genes, and the rest has no known cause. The sample records 65,000 to 90,000 clones, 70% to 90% of which are singletons. The top ten hold 0.85% to 0.95% of the sample. Recombination connected TRBV27 to TRBJ1-6; TRBD1 aligns with 9 central bases. The specimen was peripheral blood, collected from a patient treated with radiotherapy plus ipilimumab. The TCR comes from a human donor with non-small cell lung cancer who had stable disease on radiotherapy plus ipilimumab. The DNA reads as follows: TGTGCCAGCAGTCTCCGGGACAGGGAGAGGAATTCACCCCTCCACTTT. Its coded protein is CASSLRDRERNSPLHF.